These T cell receptor beta chains were read from a single sample in a study of tumor and adjacent non-tumor tissue in lung cancer. TCRdb used MiXCR to reprocess the multiplex PCR reads, holding one entry per CDR3 protein. The sample lists some 200,000 distinct CDR3 sequences, 60% to 75% seen once, with about 25% in the top ten. The sample taken for sequencing was lung tumor tissue. The receptors come from a man aged 60-69 years with non-small cell lung cancer. Both conserved end residues are part of each CDR3. A D gene is named only where the DNA matches it firmly. Size is omitted from some rows. Given values are once, few, many or a class for expanded clones.

j_gene: TRBJ2-3; d_gene: .; abundance: .; v_gene: TRBV6-6; CDR3aa: CASSYVGVGTGTQYF; CDR3nt: TGTGCCAGCAGCTACGTCGGAGTCGGCACAGGTACGCAGTATTTT
j_gene: TRBJ1-1; d_gene: .; abundance: .; v_gene: TRBV20-1; CDR3aa: CSARVGHTEAFF; CDR3nt: TGCAGTGCTAGGGTGGGGCACACTGAAGCTTTCTTT
j_gene: TRBJ2-3; d_gene: .; abundance: .; v_gene: TRBV20-1; CDR3aa: CSVELGGKTDTQYF; CDR3nt: TGCAGTGTTGAACTAGGGGGGAAGACAGATACGCAGTATTTT
j_gene: TRBJ1-2; d_gene: TRBD1; abundance: .; v_gene: TRBV11-3; CDR3aa: CASSLERTGGDHGHTF; CDR3nt: TGTGCCAGCAGCTTAGAGCGGACAGGGGGAGACCATGGCCACACCTTC
j_gene: TRBJ2-1; d_gene: TRBD2; abundance: few; v_gene: TRBV20-1; CDR3aa: CSARRTSGSNEQFF; CDR3nt: TGCAGTGCTAGAAGGACTAGCGGGAGCAATGAGCAGTTCTTC
j_gene: TRBJ1-2; d_gene: TRBD1; abundance: .; v_gene: TRBV6-6; CDR3aa: CASTLDRARYDYTF; CDR3nt: TGTGCCAGCACCTTAGACAGGGCAAGGTATGACTACACCTTC
j_gene: TRBJ2-1; d_gene: .; abundance: once; v_gene: TRBV28; CDR3aa: CASRGPYSGYNEQFF; CDR3nt: TGTGCCAGCAGGGGACCATATAGTGGATACAATGAGCAGTTCTTC
j_gene: TRBJ1-6; d_gene: TRBD1; abundance: .; v_gene: TRBV20-1; CDR3aa: CSATSNRDSYNSPLHF; CDR3nt: TGCAGTGCTACATCCAACCGGGACAGCTATAATTCACCCCTCCACTTT
j_gene: TRBJ1-2; d_gene: .; abundance: .; v_gene: TRBV20-1; CDR3aa: CSARHGRSISYGYTF; CDR3nt: TGCAGTGCTAGACATGGAAGGAGTATCTCCTATGGCTACACCTTC
j_gene: TRBJ1-1; d_gene: .; abundance: once; v_gene: TRBV5-6; CDR3aa: CTSSLLRGSEAFF; CDR3nt: TGTACGAGCAGCTTGCTTCGGGGCAGTGAAGCTTTCTTT
j_gene: TRBJ1-2; d_gene: TRBD1; abundance: .; v_gene: TRBV5-1; CDR3aa: CASSSQGGDYGYTF; CDR3nt: TGCGCCAGCAGCTCTCAGGGGGGCGACTATGGCTACACCTTC
j_gene: TRBJ2-2; d_gene: TRBD2; abundance: many; v_gene: TRBV20-1; CDR3aa: CSAGLAGFGTGELFF; CDR3nt: TGCAGTGCGGGACTAGCGGGATTTGGGACCGGGGAGCTGTTTTTT
j_gene: TRBJ2-3; d_gene: TRBD2; abundance: few; v_gene: TRBV20-1; CDR3aa: CSAGGGLAENTDTQYF; CDR3nt: TGCAGTGCTGGGGGAGGACTAGCGGAGAACACAGATACGCAGTATTTT
j_gene: TRBJ2-3; d_gene: TRBD1; abundance: .; v_gene: TRBV12-3/TRBV12-4; CDR3aa: CASSATGGLDTQYF; CDR3nt: TGTGCCAGCAGTGCGACAGGGGGTCTAGATACGCAGTATTTT
j_gene: TRBJ2-3; d_gene: TRBD2; abundance: .; v_gene: TRBV12-3/TRBV12-4; CDR3aa: CARSRGLAATDMQYF; CDR3nt: TGTGCCAGGAGTCGGGGACTAGCGGCTACAGATATGCAGTATTTT
j_gene: TRBJ2-7; d_gene: .; abundance: few; v_gene: TRBV6-1; CDR3aa: CASKFNEQYF; CDR3nt: TGTGCCAGCAAGTTTAACGAGCAGTACTTC
j_gene: TRBJ2-5; d_gene: .; abundance: .; v_gene: TRBV12-3/TRBV12-4; CDR3aa: CASSPRGTQYF; CDR3nt: TGTGCCAGCAGCCCGAGGGGGACCCAGTACTTC
j_gene: TRBJ2-2; d_gene: TRBD2; abundance: .; v_gene: TRBV12-5; CDR3aa: CASGGLAGGNTGELFF; CDR3nt: TGTGCTAGTGGAGGACTAGCGGGAGGGAACACCGGGGAGCTGTTTTTT
j_gene: TRBJ2-3; d_gene: .; abundance: .; v_gene: TRBV11-3; CDR3aa: CASSSGANMVDKQYF; CDR3nt: TGTGCCAGCAGCTCCGGGGCTAACATGGTAGATAAGCAGTATTTT
j_gene: TRBJ2-2; d_gene: .; abundance: .; v_gene: TRBV20-1; CDR3aa: CSARDQRKAANTWELFF; CDR3nt: TGCAGTGCTAGAGACCAACGGAAGGCCGCGAACACCTGGGAGCTGTTTTTT
j_gene: TRBJ2-1; d_gene: TRBD2; abundance: .; v_gene: TRBV20-1; CDR3aa: CSAREDSGRNAHFF; CDR3nt: TGCAGTGCTAGAGAGGATAGCGGGAGAAATGCGCATTTCTTC
j_gene: TRBJ2-3; d_gene: .; abundance: .; v_gene: TRBV11-2; CDR3aa: CASSSTTTPAYTQYF; CDR3nt: TGTGCCAGCAGCTCGACGACTACCCCCGCATATACGCAGTATTTT
j_gene: TRBJ2-3; d_gene: .; abundance: .; v_gene: TRBV6-2/TRBV6-3; CDR3aa: CVSRGVPGLSGSSTDTQYF; CDR3nt: TGTGTCAGCAGGGGGGTGCCGGGACTATCGGGATCTAGCACAGATACGCAGTATTTT
j_gene: TRBJ2-1; d_gene: TRBD1; abundance: .; v_gene: TRBV5-6; CDR3aa: CVSSQDRGDFYNEQFF; CDR3nt: TGTGTCAGCAGTCAGGACAGGGGGGATTTCTACAATGAGCAGTTCTTC
j_gene: TRBJ2-4; d_gene: TRBD1; abundance: .; v_gene: TRBV7-9; CDR3aa: CASRRGQGANIQYF; CDR3nt: TGTGCCAGCAGACGCGGACAGGGGGCAAACATTCAGTACTTC
j_gene: TRBJ1-5; d_gene: TRBD1; abundance: .; v_gene: TRBV4-2; CDR3aa: CASSQYPDRGITRPQHF; CDR3nt: TGTGCCAGCAGCCAATATCCGGACAGGGGCATAACTCGGCCCCAGCATTTT
j_gene: TRBJ2-1; d_gene: TRBD2; abundance: many; v_gene: TRBV20-1; CDR3aa: CSARVAGSYNEQFF; CDR3nt: TGCAGTGCTAGGGTAGCGGGAAGCTACAATGAGCAGTTCTTC
j_gene: TRBJ2-5; d_gene: .; abundance: .; v_gene: TRBV6-2/TRBV6-3; CDR3aa: CASSHAGGPGTAETQYF; CDR3nt: TGTGCCAGCAGTCACGCCGGGGGCCCCGGGACAGCGGAGACCCAGTACTTC
j_gene: TRBJ1-1; d_gene: .; abundance: many; v_gene: TRBV20-1; CDR3aa: CRVWTRGTEAFF; CDR3nt: TGCAGGGTCTGGACAAGGGGCACTGAAGCTTTCTTT
j_gene: TRBJ2-1; d_gene: .; abundance: many; v_gene: TRBV12-5; CDR3aa: CASGLEGIKQFF; CDR3nt: TGTGCTAGTGGTTTGGAGGGAATTAAGCAGTTCTTC
j_gene: TRBJ2-5; d_gene: .; abundance: .; v_gene: TRBV5-1; CDR3aa: CASSPRMRAQETQYF; CDR3nt: TGCGCCAGCAGCCCCCGCATGAGGGCACAAGAGACCCAGTACTTC
j_gene: TRBJ1-2; d_gene: TRBD1; abundance: few; v_gene: TRBV6-1; CDR3aa: CASNPLSGQLNYGYTF; CDR3nt: TGTGCCAGCAATCCCCTCTCGGGACAGCTAAACTATGGCTACACCTTC
j_gene: TRBJ2-3; d_gene: .; abundance: .; v_gene: TRBV11-2; CDR3aa: CASSFFQDSSMDTQYF; CDR3nt: TGTGCCAGCAGCTTTTTTCAGGACTCTAGCATGGATACGCAGTATTTT
j_gene: TRBJ2-3; d_gene: .; abundance: .; v_gene: TRBV6-6; CDR3aa: CASSYGVIIDTQYF; CDR3nt: TGTGCCAGCAGTTACGGGGTTATCATAGATACGCAGTATTTT
j_gene: TRBJ2-7; d_gene: .; abundance: once; v_gene: TRBV6-5; CDR3aa: CASSVQGGFYEQYF; CDR3nt: TGTGCCAGCAGTGTACAAGGGGGGTTTTACGAGCAGTACTTC